Listed below are T cell receptor beta chains from one sample, sequenced in a study of OX40 agonist ivuxolimab in advanced cancers. The repertoire was sequenced with immunoSEQ multiplex PCR; TCRdb's copy has only in-frame clones and lacks some. This sample carries roughly 58,000 clones, around 90% of them seen once, and the ten largest clones take 0.7% to 0.9%. The sequences come from CD4+ or CD8+ T cells sorted from blood, collected in a trial of the OX40 agonist ivuxolimab. These receptors were collected from an adult with an advanced solid tumor such as melanoma, head and neck, liver or kidney cancer. The CDR3 runs from the conserved cysteine through the conserved F or W. D genes are given only for firm matches. For some rows the clone size is stated as once, few or many, or as a class when expanded; others skip it.

TRBJ2-1	15	TRBD2	NA	TRBV5-8	TGTGCCAGCAGCTTAAGACTAGCGGGGGCCAATGAGCAGTTCTTC	CASSLRLAGANEQFF
TRBJ1-1	14	NA	NA	TRBV7-9	TGTGCCAGCACCCAAGTTGGGACCGAGGAGGAGGCTTTCTTT	CASTQVGTEEEAFF
TRBJ2-7	15	TRBD2	NA	TRBV7-9	TGTGCCAGCAGCCGCAGCGGGGGGCCATCCTACGAGCAGTACTTC	CASSRSGGPSYEQYF
TRBJ2-3	17	TRBD2	NA	TRBV9	TGTGCCAGCAGCAGGGGACTAGCGGGAGGCCGCACAGATACGCAGTATTTT	CASSRGLAGGRTDTQYF
TRBJ2-5	16	TRBD2	NA	TRBV27	TGTGCCAGCAGTCTACTAGCGGGAGCGCCCCTGGGGGAGCAGTACTTC	CASSLLAGAPLGEQYF
TRBJ2-1	14	NA	NA	TRBV28	TGTGCCAGCAGTTCACGTACAGGGTACAATGAGCAGTTCTTC	CASSSRTGYNEQFF
TRBJ1-1	15	NA	NA	TRBV7-9	TGTGCCAGCAGCTTAGCGATTAGTGGAATGACTGAAGCTTTCTTT	CASSLAISGMTEAFF
TRBJ1-2	14	NA	NA	TRBV6-1	TGTGCCAGCAGCCTTCAACTAGTCAAGGATGGCTACACCTTC	CASSLQLVKDGYTF
TRBJ2-7	15	NA	NA	TRBV7-8	TGTGCCAGCAGCCAAGAGGGTGGCAGAGTAAGGGAGCAGTACTTC	CASSQEGGRVREQYF
TRBJ2-7	12	NA	NA	TRBV28	TGTGCCAGCAGTTTCCAGGTATACGAGCAGTACTTC	CASSFQVYEQYF
TRBJ2-7	11	NA	NA	TRBV2	TGTGCCAGCACCACAGAGTACGAGCAGTACTTC	CASTTEYEQYF
TRBJ2-7	16	TRBD1	NA	TRBV5-1	TGCGCCAGCAGCAAGGGGGACAGGGGTTTCTCCTACGAGCAGTACTTC	CASSKGDRGFSYEQYF
TRBJ1-5	15	TRBD1	few	TRBV10-3	TGTGCCATTGGGGACAGGCCCGACCAGAATCAGCCCCAGCATTTT	CAIGDRPDQNQPQHF
TRBJ2-1	12	TRBD2	NA	TRBV27	TGTGCCAGCAGTCTAGCGGGAGGGCCTAAGTTCTTC	CASSLAGGPKFF
TRBJ2-1	16	TRBD1	NA	TRBV19	TGTGCCAGTAGTACGACAGGGGGCTTGACGGGGAATGAGCAGTTCTTC	CASSTTGGLTGNEQFF
TRBJ1-2	13	TRBD1	NA	TRBV18	TGTGCCAGCTCACCGGGGGACAGGAATGGCTACACCTTC	CASSPGDRNGYTF
TRBJ2-5	13	NA	NA	TRBV28	TGTGCCAGCACTAGTGGGGGACGGGAGACCCAGTACTTC	CASTSGGRETQYF
TRBJ2-4	15	NA	NA	TRBV2	TGTGCCAGCCGGGGGGGCCGGACAGGTAGAAACATTCAGTACTTC	CASRGGRTGRNIQYF
TRBJ2-3	19	TRBD2	NA	TRBV7-9	TGTGCCAGCAGCAAACAAGGACTAGCGGGAGAAGGTAGCACAGATACGCAGTATTTT	CASSKQGLAGEGSTDTQYF
TRBJ2-1	13	NA	NA	TRBV6-6	TGTGCCAGCAGTTACTCGAGGGTGGGTGAGCAGTTCTTC	CASSYSRVGEQFF
TRBJ1-2	17	TRBD1	NA	TRBV11-2	TGTGCCAGCAGCCTAAGCGGACAGGTGGGGTATCGGACTGGCTACACCTTC	CASSLSGQVGYRTGYTF
TRBJ1-2	14	NA	NA	TRBV5-4	TGTGCCAGCAGCTTGGAAGAGGGGCTAGTCGGCTACACCTTC	CASSLEEGLVGYTF
TRBJ1-1	15	TRBD1	NA	TRBV10-3	TGTGCCATCAGTGGGACAGGGGTTGAGGACACTGAAGCTTTCTTT	CAISGTGVEDTEAFF
TRBJ2-7	14	NA	NA	TRBV5-1	TGCGCCAGCAGCTTGGACAGGGATCTCCACGAGCAGTACTTC	CASSLDRDLHEQYF
TRBJ1-1	13	TRBD1	few	TRBV9	TGTGCCAGCAGCGCGCCGACAGGGGGCGAAGCTTTCTTT	CASSAPTGGEAFF
TRBJ1-1	13	NA	NA	TRBV13	TGTGCCAGCAGCATGACAGTAGGCACTGAAGCTTTCTTT	CASSMTVGTEAFF
TRBJ1-5	19	NA	NA	TRBV7-3	TGTGCCAGCAGCTTATTCCCCCTCAAGGGAAGGGTGGGCAATCAGCCCCAGCATTTT	CASSLFPLKGRVGNQPQHF
TRBJ2-7	15	TRBD2	NA	TRBV7-2	TGTGCCAGCAGCTTAATGCCAGCGGGAATATACGAGCAGTACTTC	CASSLMPAGIYEQYF
TRBJ1-5	13	NA	few	TRBV7-8	TGTGCCAGCAGCCCCCAAGAGAATCAGCCCCAGCATTTT	CASSPQENQPQHF
TRBJ2-5	15	TRBD1	NA	TRBV5-6	TGTGCCAGCAGCTTGGGACAGGGGGCTGGGGAGACCCAGTACTTC	CASSLGQGAGETQYF
TRBJ1-1	14	NA	NA	TRBV2	TGTGCCAGCAGTGAACGGGCAGGGAACACTGAAGCTTTCTTT	CASSERAGNTEAFF
TRBJ2-7	13	NA	NA	TRBV30	TGTGCCTGGGGAAGACAGGACTTCTACGAGCAGTACTTC	CAWGRQDFYEQYF
TRBJ2-1	15	NA	NA	TRBV9	TGTGCCAGCAGCCCCGAGACCAACCCTACCAATGAGCAGTTCTTC	CASSPETNPTNEQFF
TRBJ2-4	17	NA	NA	TRBV5-6	TGTGCCAGCAGCTTGCCTTGGGCCGTGGGTAAAATTAACATTCAGTACTTC	CASSLPWAVGKINIQYF
TRBJ1-1	14	NA	NA	TRBV9	TGTGCCAGCAGCGTAGCCTTGAGAGGCACTGAAGCTTTCTTT	CASSVALRGTEAFF
TRBJ2-1	16	TRBD2	NA	TRBV5-1	TGCGCCAGCAGCTTGGGGGCTAGCGGTCCTCTGAGGGAGCAGTTCTTC	CASSLGASGPLREQFF
TRBJ2-1	15	NA	NA	TRBV5-1	TGCGCCAGCAGCTTGGCTGGGGTCACGGGCAATGAGCAGTTCTTC	CASSLAGVTGNEQFF
TRBJ2-2	15	TRBD2	NA	TRBV6-1	TGTGCCAGCTATTCGGGACTAGCGTTTACCGGGGAGCTGTTTTTT	CASYSGLAFTGELFF
TRBJ2-7	12	NA	few	TRBV28	TGTGCCAGCAGTAAGGCGAACAGGGAGCAGTACTTC	CASSKANREQYF
TRBJ1-4	15	NA	NA	TRBV4-2	TGTGCCAGCAGCCCGCGGGTCCAGGGGAGTGAAAAACTGTTTTTT	CASSPRVQGSEKLFF
TRBJ2-3	18	TRBD2	NA	TRBV7-9	TGTGCCAGCAGCTTAGGTCTCAGGACTAGCGGGAGCACAGATACGCAGTATTTT	CASSLGLRTSGSTDTQYF
TRBJ1-1	17	TRBD1	NA	TRBV7-9	TGTGCCAGCAGCAAACCGGACAGGGGAGCCCTGGTGCCTGAAGCTTTCTTT	CASSKPDRGALVPEAFF
TRBJ1-2	14	NA	once	TRBV5-1	TGCGCCAGCAGCTTAGGACAGAGGGACTATGGCTACACCTTC	CASSLGQRDYGYTF
TRBJ2-7	15	TRBD1	NA	TRBV6-6	TGTGCCAGCAGTGCCTTTGGGGGACAGTCGGGCGAGCAGTACTTC	CASSAFGGQSGEQYF
TRBJ2-1	15	TRBD2	NA	TRBV7-2	TGTGCCAGCAGCCACACTAGCGGGAGGTACAATGAGCAGTTCTTC	CASSHTSGRYNEQFF
TRBJ2-5	13	NA	NA	TRBV19	TGTGCCAGTAGTATGACCCTCCCGGGGACCCAGTACTTC	CASSMTLPGTQYF
TRBJ1-5	13	NA	NA	TRBV2	TGTGCCAGCAGTGGGACAAGGGATCAGCCCCAGCATTTT	CASSGTRDQPQHF
TRBJ2-7	15	TRBD1	few	TRBV5-1	TGCGCCAGCAGCCTGAAAGGGACAGGGTCCGACGAGCAGTACTTC	CASSLKGTGSDEQYF
TRBJ2-3	13	NA	NA	TRBV15	TGTGCCACCAGCAGGGACTACACAGATACGCAGTATTTT	CATSRDYTDTQYF
TRBJ1-1	14	NA	NA	TRBV9	TGTGCCAGCAGCGTCGGGGGGCCGATCACTGAAGCTTTCTTT	CASSVGGPITEAFF
TRBJ1-6	13	NA	NA	TRBV6-6	TGTGCCAGCACCCTCCCCGGGGATTCACCCCTCCACTTT	CASTLPGDSPLHF